A single sample gave rise to the 6 T cell receptor beta chains below, sequenced in a study of graft-versus-host responses after intestinal transplantation. Sequencing used immunoSEQ multiplex PCR; TCRdb keeps in-frame clones, though not all of them. Of 80,000 to 100,000 clones in the sample, 90% were seen once. For these TCRs, the target antigens are not known. This material consisted of unstimulated CD4+ T cells sorted from spleen or lymph node cells, taken before intestinal transplant. The receptors shown here come from a human donor who received an intestinal transplant.

The chain employs TRBV10-3 and TRBJ2-4; D remains ambiguous. Germline CDR1 reads ENHRY; CDR2 reads SYGVKD. Trimming took 4 bases from V and 9 from J, leaving 10 bases between them. The CDR3 is 12 residues long. CDR3 bases: TGTGCCATCAGTGGCGTGTCGGGCATTCAGTACTTC. It encodes CAISGVSGIQYF.

CDR3 protein: CASSPIAESSYNEQFF. In DNA form, the CDR3 reads TGTGCCAGTAGTCCGATAGCGGAAAGCTCCTACAATGAGCAGTTCTTC. V usage is TRBV19 and J usage is TRBJ2-1; D may be TRBD2 (6 bases). With 5 bases removed from V and 0 bases from J, the gap between germline ends came to 14 bases. CDR3 length: 16 amino acids. From germline, CDR1 is LNHDA and CDR2 SQIVND (reference sequence).

CDR3 sequence: CASTPGTGKDEQYF. CDR3 nucleotides: TGTGCCAGTACCCCCGGGACAGGGAAGGACGAGCAGTACTTC. The V call is TRBV19, the J call TRBJ2-7; TRBD1 matches at 9 bases. The CDR3 covers 14 residues. J gave up 5 bases and V 7 bases, and 9 bases lay outside the gene matches. The V gene's germline CDR1 is LNHDA and CDR2 SQIVND (reference sequence).

The chain recombines TRBV2 with TRBJ2-1; 9 bases align to TRBD2. The J segment lost 4 bases and the V segment lost 6 bases, leaving 7 bases of the junction unmatched. Germline V gives CDR1 SNHLY, CDR2 FYNNEI. CDR3 length equals 15 residues. The CDR3 DNA sequence: TGTGCCAGCAGCACCGGTGCGGGGGGGTACAATGAGCAGTTCTTC. The encoded protein is CASSTGAGGYNEQFF.

V and J are TRBV7-3 and TRBJ2-1, with 8 bases matching TRBD2. The CDR3 totals 14 residues. The germline V gene encodes CDR1 SGHTA and CDR2 FQGTGA. Trimming removed 7 bases from V and 6 bases from J; junction bases left unmatched: 8. The CDR3 DNA sequence: TGTGCCAGCACCTCAAGCGGGGGTTTCAATGAGCAGTTCTTC. Its protein product is CASTSSGGFNEQFF. The whole variable domain, remainder taken from reference TRBV7-3 and TRBJ2-1, is GAGVSQTPSNKVTEKGKYVELRCDPISGHTALYWYRQSLGQGPEFLIYFQGTGAADDSGLPNDRFFAVRPEGSVSTLKIQRTERGDSAVYLCASTSSGGFNEQFFGPGTRLTVL.

The V and J genes are TRBV6-1 and TRBJ2-1; D possibly corresponds to TRBD2 (5 bases). This CDR3 is 13 amino acids long. Germline V gene sequence: CDR1 MNHNS, CDR2 SASEGT. Trimming stripped 10 bases from V and 0 bases from J, with 10 bases between. In DNA, the CDR3 is TGTGCCACGCTAGCAAGCTCCTACAATGAGCAGTTCTTC. Amino acids: CATLASSYNEQFF.